This T cell receptor (beta chain) was observed in a study of Graves' ophthalmopathy and Graves' hyperthyroidism. Germline V gene lookup returns CDR1 WNHNN and CDR2 SYGVQD (reference sequence). The CDR3 length is 15 residues. From RNA, the CDR3 regions of TCR beta chains were amplified and sequenced. HTBI primers primed a first-round RT-PCR, and a second-round multiplex PCR followed. TCRdb processed the multiplex PCR reads anew with MiXCR; each CDR3 protein has one entry. The repertoire holds approximately 700,000 distinct CDR3 sequences, with roughly 40% as singletons. For this clonotype: One junction end disagrees with the germline gene, perhaps due to a read error.

The source of this sequence is an adult man with Graves' ophthalmopathy. Source material: peripheral blood. V and J are TRBV10-1 and TRBJ2-7, with 7 bases aligning to TRBD1. The CDR3 nucleotides read TGTGCCATCAGTGAGGACGGGACAGAGACTTACGAGCAGTACTTC. Its translation: CAISEDGTETYEQYF.